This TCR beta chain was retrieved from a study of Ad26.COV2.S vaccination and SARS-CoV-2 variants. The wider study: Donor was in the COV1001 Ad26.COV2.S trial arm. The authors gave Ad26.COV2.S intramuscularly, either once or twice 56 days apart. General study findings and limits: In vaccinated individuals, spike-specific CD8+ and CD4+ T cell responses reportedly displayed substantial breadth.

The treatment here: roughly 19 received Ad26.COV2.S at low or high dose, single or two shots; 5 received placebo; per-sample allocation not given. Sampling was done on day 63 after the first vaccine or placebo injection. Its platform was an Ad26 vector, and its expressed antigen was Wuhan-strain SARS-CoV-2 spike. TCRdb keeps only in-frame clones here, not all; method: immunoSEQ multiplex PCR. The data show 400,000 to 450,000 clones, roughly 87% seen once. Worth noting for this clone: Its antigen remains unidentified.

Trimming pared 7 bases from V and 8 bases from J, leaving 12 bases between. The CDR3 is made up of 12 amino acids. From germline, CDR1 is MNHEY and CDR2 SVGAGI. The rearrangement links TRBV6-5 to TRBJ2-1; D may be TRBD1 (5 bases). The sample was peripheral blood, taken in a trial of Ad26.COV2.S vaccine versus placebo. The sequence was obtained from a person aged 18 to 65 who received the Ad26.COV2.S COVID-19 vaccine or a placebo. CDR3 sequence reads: CASTEGVDEQFF. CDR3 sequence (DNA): TGTGCCAGCACCGAAGGGGTCGATGAGCAGTTCTTC.